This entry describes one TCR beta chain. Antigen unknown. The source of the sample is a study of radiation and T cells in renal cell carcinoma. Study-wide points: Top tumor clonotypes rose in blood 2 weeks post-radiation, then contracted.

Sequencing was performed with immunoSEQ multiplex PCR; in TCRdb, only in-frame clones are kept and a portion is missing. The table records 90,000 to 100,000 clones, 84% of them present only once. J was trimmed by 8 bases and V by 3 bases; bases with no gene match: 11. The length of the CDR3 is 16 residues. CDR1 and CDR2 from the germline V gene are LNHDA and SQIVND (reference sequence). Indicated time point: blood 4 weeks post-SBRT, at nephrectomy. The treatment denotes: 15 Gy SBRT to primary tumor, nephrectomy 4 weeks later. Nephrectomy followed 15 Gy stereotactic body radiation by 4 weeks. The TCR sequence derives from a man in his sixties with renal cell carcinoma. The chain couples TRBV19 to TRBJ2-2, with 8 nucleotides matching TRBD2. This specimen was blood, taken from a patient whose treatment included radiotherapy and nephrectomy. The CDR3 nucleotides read TGTGCCAGTAGTATTCGGCGTAGCGGGATAGCGGGGGAGCTGTTTTTT. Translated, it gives CASSIRRSGIAGELFF.